Below, one T cell receptor (beta chain) is given with its context. Original processing notes: Amplification with reference gene primers provided the estimates of nucleated cell counts. The assay was immunoSEQ multiplex PCR, and TCRdb's table has in-frame clones only and misses some. That table supplies the V and J calls and clone size; D and trimming were determined from the DNA. This table has about 210,000 clones, approximately 90% appearing once. Germline V gives CDR1 SGDLS, CDR2 YYNGEE. This CDR3 has 15 amino acids. V was trimmed by 3 bases and J by 7 bases, leaving 17 bases between them. The sample comes from a study of blood T cell repertoires in COVID-19. About the research overall: Researchers got acute and convalescent COVID-19 samples from the United States, Italy and Spain.

Grouping used clinical history reported by participants in a survey and questionnaire. The sequence came from a woman aged 40 to 49 in a cohort exposed to, infected with or recovered from COVID-19 (not recorded which). Sequencing input: PBMCs or T cells enriched from blood (not recorded which). V gene TRBV9 combines with J gene TRBJ1-3; weak D call: TRBD1 (5 bases). CDR3 nucleotides: TGTGCCAGCAGCGCCCGTCTTAACCCAGGGAACACCATATATTTT. The encoded protein is CASSARLNPGNTIYF.